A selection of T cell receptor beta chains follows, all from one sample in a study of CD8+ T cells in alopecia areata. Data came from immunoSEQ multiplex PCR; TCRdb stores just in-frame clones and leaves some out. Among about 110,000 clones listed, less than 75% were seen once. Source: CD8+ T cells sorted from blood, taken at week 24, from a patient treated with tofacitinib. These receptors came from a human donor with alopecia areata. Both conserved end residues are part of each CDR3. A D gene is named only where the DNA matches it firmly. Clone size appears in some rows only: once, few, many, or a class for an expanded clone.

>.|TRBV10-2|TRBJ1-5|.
CASSPLDRNQPQHF
TGCGCCAGCAGTCCGTTGGACCGCAATCAGCCCCAGCATTTT
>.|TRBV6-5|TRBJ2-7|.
CASSYSFDYEQYF
TGTGCCAGCAGTTACTCGTTCGATTACGAGCAGTACTTC
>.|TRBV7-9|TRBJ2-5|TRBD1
CASSLADRGMETQYF
TGTGCCAGCAGCTTAGCGGACAGGGGAATGGAGACCCAGTACTTC
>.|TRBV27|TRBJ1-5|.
CASSLIRQEGQPQHF
TGTGCCAGCAGTTTAATCCGGCAGGAAGGTCAGCCCCAGCATTTT
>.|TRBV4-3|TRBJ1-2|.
CASSRISGTALDGYTF
TGCGCCAGCAGCCGGATCTCCGGGACGGCGTTAGATGGCTACACCTTC
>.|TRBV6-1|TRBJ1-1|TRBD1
CASTLRQGVTEAFF
TGTGCCAGCACCCTGCGACAGGGTGTGACTGAAGCTTTCTTT
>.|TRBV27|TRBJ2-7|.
CASSLGGYEQYF
TGTGCCAGCAGTTTAGGCGGCTACGAGCAGTACTTC
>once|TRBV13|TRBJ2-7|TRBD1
CASSPDRVGEQYF
TGTGCCAGCAGCCCGGACAGGGTTGGCGAGCAGTACTTC
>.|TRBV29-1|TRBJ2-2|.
CSAGGGNTGELFF
TGCAGCGCAGGGGGGGGCAACACCGGGGAGCTGTTTTTT
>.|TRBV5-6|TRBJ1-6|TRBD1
CASSWDRGNSPLHF
TGTGCCAGCAGCTGGGACAGGGGTAATTCACCCCTCCACTTT
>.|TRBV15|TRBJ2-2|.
CATRGRVLSGELFF
TGTGCCACCAGGGGCAGGGTATTGTCCGGGGAGCTGTTTTTT
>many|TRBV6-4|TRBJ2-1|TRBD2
CASSDGTSGDEQFF
TGTGCCAGCAGTGACGGGACTAGCGGGGATGAGCAGTTCTTC
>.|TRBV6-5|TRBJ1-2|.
CASSARPAGHGYTF
TGTGCCAGCAGTGCCCGCCCGGCAGGGCATGGCTACACCTTC
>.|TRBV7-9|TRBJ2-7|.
CASSFAGAAQYF
TGTGCCAGCAGCTTCGCCGGGGCCGCGCAGTACTTC
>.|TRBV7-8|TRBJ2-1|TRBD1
CASSLPGGQGISYNEQFF
TGTGCCAGCAGCTTACCGGGTGGACAGGGGATCTCCTACAATGAGCAGTTCTTC
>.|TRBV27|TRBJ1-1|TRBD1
CASSMRTGNTNTEAFF
TGTGCCAGCAGTATGCGGACAGGGAATACGAACACTGAAGCTTTCTTT
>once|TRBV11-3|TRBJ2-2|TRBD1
CASIGTENTGELFF
TGTGCCAGCATAGGGACAGAGAACACCGGGGAGCTGTTTTTT
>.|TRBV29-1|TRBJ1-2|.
CSVEKPNAGYTF
TGCAGCGTTGAAAAGCCCAACGCTGGCTACACCTTC
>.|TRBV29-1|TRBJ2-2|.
CSVGGESGELFF
TGCAGCGTTGGAGGGGAAAGCGGGGAGCTGTTTTTT
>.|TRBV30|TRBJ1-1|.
CACVTLSAEAFF
TGTGCCTGCGTTACACTCTCAGCTGAAGCTTTCTTT
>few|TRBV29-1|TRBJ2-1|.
CSVETSSSNEQFF
TGCAGCGTTGAAACTAGTTCGAGCAATGAGCAGTTCTTC
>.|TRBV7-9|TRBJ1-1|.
CASSPSGTEAFF
TGTGCCAGCAGCCCATCTGGAACTGAAGCTTTCTTT
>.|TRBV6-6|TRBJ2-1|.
CASSYSEGFHEQFF
TGTGCCAGCAGTTACTCGGAGGGTTTCCATGAGCAGTTCTTC
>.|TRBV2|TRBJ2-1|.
CASSEVGRDWGDNEQFF
TGTGCCAGCAGTGAAGTCGGCAGGGATTGGGGGGATAATGAGCAGTTCTTC
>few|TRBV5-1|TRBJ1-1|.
CASSLTGPNTEAFF
TGCGCCAGCAGCTTGACAGGACCGAACACTGAAGCTTTCTTT
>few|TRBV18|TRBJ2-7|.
CASSPPDRSYEQYF
TGTGCCAGCTCACCACCCGACAGATCCTACGAGCAGTACTTC
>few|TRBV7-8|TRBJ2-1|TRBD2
CASSLAASGDLSSYNEQFF
TGTGCCAGCAGCTTAGCGGCTAGCGGGGATCTTAGCTCCTACAATGAGCAGTTCTTC
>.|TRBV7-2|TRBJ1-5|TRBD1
CASSFSTGALNQPQHF
TGTGCCAGCAGCTTCTCGACAGGGGCCCTTAATCAGCCCCAGCATTTT
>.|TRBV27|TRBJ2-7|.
CASGLGGTYEQYF
TGTGCCAGCGGCCTCGGGGGCACTTACGAGCAGTACTTC
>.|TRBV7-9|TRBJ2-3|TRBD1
CASRPGQGFGRTDTQYF
TGTGCCAGCAGGCCAGGACAGGGATTTGGACGCACAGATACGCAGTATTTT
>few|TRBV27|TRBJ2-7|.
CASGTLSSYEQYF
TGTGCCAGCGGAACCTTGAGCTCCTACGAGCAGTACTTC
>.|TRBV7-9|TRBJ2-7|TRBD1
CASSPWDRPSYEQYF
TGTGCCAGCAGCCCATGGGACAGACCCTCCTACGAGCAGTACTTC
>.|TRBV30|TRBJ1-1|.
CAWQSWGGDTEAFF
TGTGCCTGGCAGAGTTGGGGCGGTGACACTGAAGCTTTCTTT
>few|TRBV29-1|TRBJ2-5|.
CSGGGGLQTTETQYF
TGCAGCGGGGGTGGAGGTTTGCAGACAACAGAGACCCAGTACTTC
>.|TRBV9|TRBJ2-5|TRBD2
CASTTSAEETQYF
TGTGCCAGCACTACTAGCGCCGAAGAGACCCAGTACTTC
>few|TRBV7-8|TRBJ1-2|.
CASRPLANYGYTF
TGTGCCAGCAGGCCACTAGCTAACTATGGCTACACCTTC
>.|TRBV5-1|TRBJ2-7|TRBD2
CASREGLAYEQYF
TGCGCCAGCAGGGAGGGACTAGCCTACGAGCAGTACTTC
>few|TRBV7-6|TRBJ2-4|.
CASSLGGGRNIQYF
TGTGCCAGCAGCTTAGGGGGGGGCCGGAACATTCAGTACTTC
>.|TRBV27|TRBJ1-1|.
CASSLVGSATTAFF
TGTGCCAGCAGTTTGGTTGGCAGCGCGACAACGGCTTTCTTT
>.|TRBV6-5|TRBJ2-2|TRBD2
CASSSGGPGELFF
TGTGCCAGCAGTTCGGGGGGGCCCGGGGAGCTGTTTTTT
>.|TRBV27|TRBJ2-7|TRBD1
CASSLLGGRDEQYF
TGTGCCAGCAGTTTACTAGGGGGCCGGGACGAGCAGTACTTC
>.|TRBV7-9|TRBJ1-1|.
CASSLARIRNTEAFF
TGTGCCAGCAGCTTAGCCCGGATACGGAACACTGAAGCTTTCTTT
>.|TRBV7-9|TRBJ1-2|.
CASSSVGALYGYTF
TGTGCCAGCAGTTCGGTGGGCGCTCTCTATGGCTACACCTTC
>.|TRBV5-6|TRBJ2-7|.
CASSPGTVWWEQYF
TGTGCCAGCAGCCCAGGGACGGTTTGGTGGGAGCAGTACTTC
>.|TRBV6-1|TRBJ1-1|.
CASSEQGGAAFF
TGTGCCAGCAGTGAACAGGGTGGGGCAGCTTTCTTT
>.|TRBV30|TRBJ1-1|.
CAWNPGSIVNTEAFF
TGTGCCTGGAACCCAGGTAGCATAGTGAACACTGAAGCTTTCTTT
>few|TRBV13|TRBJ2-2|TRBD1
CASSEQGGEAGELFF
TGTGCCAGCAGTGAACAGGGGGGCGAGGCCGGGGAGCTGTTTTTT
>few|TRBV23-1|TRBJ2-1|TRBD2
CASSHTKGAGGRVIRNEQFF
TGCGCCAGCAGTCATACTAAGGGAGCGGGGGGCCGGGTAATTCGGAATGAGCAGTTCTTC
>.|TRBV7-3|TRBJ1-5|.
CASSLIQGGPQHF
TGTGCCAGCAGCTTAATACAGGGAGGGCCCCAGCATTTT
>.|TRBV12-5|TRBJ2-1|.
CASGSGSSYNEQFF
TGTGCTAGTGGTTCCGGGAGCTCCTACAATGAGCAGTTCTTC
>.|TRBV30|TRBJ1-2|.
CAWSVMEGSNYGYTF
TGTGCCTGGAGTGTTATGGAGGGGTCTAACTATGGCTACACCTTC
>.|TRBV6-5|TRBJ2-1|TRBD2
CASRKTSDHEQFF
TGTGCCAGCAGGAAGACTAGCGATCATGAGCAGTTCTTC
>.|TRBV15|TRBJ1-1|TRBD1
CATFIGQGDTEAFF
TGTGCCACCTTCATAGGGCAGGGGGACACTGAAGCTTTCTTT
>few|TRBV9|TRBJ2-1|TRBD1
CASSERQGPYNEQFF
TGTGCCAGCAGCGAAAGACAGGGCCCCTACAATGAGCAGTTCTTC
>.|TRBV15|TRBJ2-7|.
CATSRDHQGAGSYEQYF
TGTGCCACCAGCAGAGATCACCAGGGCGCTGGCTCCTACGAGCAGTACTTC
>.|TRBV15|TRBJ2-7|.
CATSRAGYEQYF
TGTGCCACCAGCAGAGCTGGTTACGAGCAGTACTTC
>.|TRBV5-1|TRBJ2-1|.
CASSFSQPYNEQFF
TGCGCCAGCAGCTTCAGTCAGCCATACAATGAGCAGTTCTTC
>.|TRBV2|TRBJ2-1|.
CASSGGYNEQFF
TGTGCCAGCAGTGGGGGCTACAATGAGCAGTTCTTC